This TCR beta chain derives from a study of CD8 T cells in Susac syndrome. With random hexamers, reverse transcription was performed on about 0.5 to 1 ug of RNA. By means of immunoSEQ multiplex PCR, TCR beta CDR3 spanning 54 Vbeta and 13 Jbeta underwent amplification. TCRdb reprocessed the immunoSEQ multiplex PCR reads with MiXCR, giving one entry per CDR3 protein. The sample consists of a few hundred thousand distinct CDR3 sequences, about 94% of them appearing once. Whole-study findings and limits: TCR sequencing and HLA analysis covered a relatively small number of individuals.

Sequencing of TCR beta covered CD8+ and CD4+ T cells obtained from blood. Negative isolation yielded the CD8+ and CD4+ T cells, while FACS enriched the TEMRA cells. V dropped 5 bases and J dropped 4 bases, with 5 bases sitting between them. Germline V gene sequence: CDR1 MNHEY, CDR2 SMNVEV (reference sequence). The CDR3 is 11 residues long. About this clonotype: Its target is not known.

This TCR came from a human donor with multiple sclerosis. V is TRBV27 and J is TRBJ2-5; D is undetermined. The specimen was CD8+ T cells from PBMCs. The CDR3 DNA reads as TGTGCCAGCAGTGCCGGAGAGACCCAGTACTTC. It encodes CASSAGETQYF.